The entry that follows covers one T cell receptor (beta chain) sequence. Its antigen is undetermined. J lost 6 bases, V lost 5 bases, and 13 bases had no gene match. The CDR3 contains 15 residues. These data belong to a study of T-cell memory formation after mild COVID-19. Findings and limits, study-wide: Of the contracting clones, CD4+ ones lay mainly in CM and EM, and CD8+ ones in EMRA.

TCRdb re-derived calls from the 5' RACE reads in MiXCR, one entry per CDR3 protein. This repertoire shows around 200,000 distinct CDR3 sequences, around 9.1% found once; its top ten account for roughly 3.5%. The sample consisted of PBMCs or a T cell subset sorted from them (not recorded which). The origin of this receptor is a man between 18 and 29 years old who had mild COVID-19 (a few samples of this study predate the infection). Cell type and time point are not known. The rearrangement links TRBV12-3 or TRBV12-4 to TRBJ2-7, with 7 bases that match TRBD1. The CDR3 nucleotides read TGTGCCAGCAGTACAGATAGGGGGCGGATAGGCGAGCAGTACTTC. Its translation is CASSTDRGRIGEQYF.